The next 9 T cell receptor beta chains were all read from a single sample in a study of T cell responses to AZD1222 COVID-19 vaccine. The assay was immunoSEQ multiplex PCR, and TCRdb's table has in-frame clones only and misses some. This table has approximately 130,000 clones, over 85% appearing once. This specimen consisted of peripheral blood, obtained on day 0 of AZD1222 vaccination. The receptors were sampled from an adult in good health.

Here the CDR3 DNA reads TGCGCCAGCAGCGGAGGACAGGGAGGAAATCAGCCCCAGCATTTT. Translating gives CASSGGQGGNQPQHF. The chain employs TRBV5-1 and TRBJ1-5; 8 bases match TRBD1. The CDR3 sequence is 15 residues long. Germline assignment: CDR1 SGHRS and CDR2 YFSETQ. The ends lost 4 bases at V and 4 bases at J; junction bases unmatched: 7.

This chain links TRBV10-3 with TRBJ1-1; 8 bases map to TRBD1. This CDR3 region has 15 residues. Germline trimming cut 6 bases from V and 3 bases from J; bases unmatched to any gene: 9. The germline CDR1 and CDR2 sequences are ENHRY and SYGVKD. The CDR3 DNA follows: TGTGCCATCAGGGACAGGGAGGGATTAGACACTGAAGCTTTCTTT. This translates into CAIRDREGLDTEAFF.

This chain connects TRBV3-1 (or the pseudogene TRBV3-2) to TRBJ2-1; D is ambiguous. This CDR3 is 16 amino acids long. The germline V gene encodes CDR1 LGHDT and CDR2 YNNKEL (reference sequence). V was trimmed by 1 base and J by 0 bases, leaving 10 bases between them. CDR3 protein: CASSQGFSPSYNEQFF. CDR3 nucleotides: TGTGCCAGCAGCCAAGGGTTCAGCCCCTCCTACAATGAGCAGTTCTTC.

The rearrangement joins TRBV19 to TRBJ2-6, with TRBD1 matching over 7 bases. The CDR3 is 17 residues long. CDR1 is LNHDA, CDR2 SQIVND, per germline (reference sequence). V trimming: 6 bases; J trimming: 0 bases; junction bases outside the gene matches: 8. CDR3 amino acids: CASSQTQGSSGANVLTF. Written as DNA, the CDR3 is TGTGCCAGTAGCCAAACACAGGGGAGCTCTGGGGCCAACGTCCTGACTTTC.

This chain uses TRBV28 with TRBJ1-2; no clear D. This CDR3 contains 13 residues. With 5 bases removed from V and 4 bases from J, the gap between germline ends came to 11 bases. Germline-derived CDR1 and CDR2 are MDHEN and SYDVKM. The CDR3 nucleotides read TGTGCCAGCAGTCTCAGCCGGGTCTATGGCTACACCTTC. Its translation is CASSLSRVYGYTF.

The CDR3 reads CAISELLSAGELFF. CDR3 in DNA: TGTGCCATCAGTGAGCTCCTTTCGGCCGGGGAGCTGTTTTTT. This chain connects TRBV10-3 to TRBJ2-2; the D is unclear. CDR3 length: 14 residues. CDR1 ENHRY and CDR2 SYGVKD come from the germline V gene. The germline V and J ends were trimmed by 2 bases and 6 bases, with 10 bases remaining between them.

The CDR3 DNA reads as TGCGCCAGCATCCTTGGTTCCGGGACCCTAACAGATACGCAGTATTTT. Amino acids: CASILGSGTLTDTQYF. The chain has TRBV5-1 and TRBJ2-3; either TRBD1 or TRBD2 may fit D (5 bases each). V was trimmed by 6 bases and J by 3 bases, leaving 20 bases between them. Germline V gene sequence: CDR1 SGHRS, CDR2 YFSETQ. The CDR3 spans 16 residues.

The chain uses TRBV6-5 and TRBJ1-1, with D unclear. V was cut by 7 bases and J by 3 bases, with 12 bases left in between. CDR1 and CDR2 (germline): MNHEY, SVGAGI. The CDR3 extends over 13 amino acids. In DNA form, the CDR3 reads TGTGCCAGCATCCGGACCGTTTACACTGAAGCTTTCTTT. This codes for CASIRTVYTEAFF.

The chain joins TRBV4-2 to TRBJ2-6; weak D call: TRBD2 (5 bases). Germline CDR1 and CDR2: LGHNA and YNFKEQ. CDR3 size: 19 residues. V dropped 4 bases and J dropped 0 bases, with 19 bases sitting between them. CDR3 region: CASSPRGPWERSGANVLTF. Written as DNA, the CDR3 is TGTGCCAGCAGCCCACGCGGGCCCTGGGAGCGCTCTGGGGCCAACGTCCTGACTTTC.